These T cell receptor beta chains were read from a single sample in a study of blood T cell repertoires in COVID-19. Libraries were prepared by immunoSEQ multiplex PCR; TCRdb keeps only in-frame clonotypes and omits some of them. The sample lists thousands of clones; roughly 90% were seen once. Sequencing was done on a sample of peripheral blood. Receptors were obtained from a human donor with active COVID-19. The donor label of this sample is uncertain. CDR3s include the opening cysteine and the closing phenylalanine or tryptophan. Fields, in order: D gene, V gene, J gene, CDR3 DNA, CDR3 protein. The D gene is left open where the match is weak.

TRBD2	TRBV6-5	TRBJ2-2	TGTGCCAGCAGTTCAATCGGCGGGGGGCGGACCGGGGAGCTGTTTTTT	CASSSIGGGRTGELFF
TRBD1	TRBV30	TRBJ1-2	TGTGCCTGGTCTCGAGACAGGGGAAAAGGGGTGGGAACCTTC	CAWSRDRGKGVGTF
NA	TRBV6-5	TRBJ1-1	TGTGCCAGCAGTCAAAGAGGATACAGGGAGACTGAAGCTTTCTTT	CASSQRGYRETEAFF
TRBD1	TRBV24-1	TRBJ2-2	TGTGCCACCAGTGACCGTGGACAGGGGGCGACCGGGGAGCTGTTTTTT	CATSDRGQGATGELFF
NA	TRBV5-1	TRBJ2-2	TGCGCCAGCAGCTTTGAGTTAAACACCGGGGAGCTGTTTTTT	CASSFELNTGELFF
NA	TRBV5-1	TRBJ2-5	TGCGCCAGCAGCTCGTACCAAGAGACCCAGTACTTC	CASSSYQETQYF
TRBD2	TRBV7-3	TRBJ2-2	TGTGCCAGCAGCATCGGGACTAGCGGGAGAACGGGCGGGGAGCTGTTTTTT	CASSIGTSGRTGGELFF
NA	TRBV7-8	TRBJ2-5	TGTGCCAGCAGCTTAGTAACTAGCAGGGAGACCCAGTACTTC	CASSLVTSRETQYF
NA	TRBV30	TRBJ1-3	TGTGCCTGGAGCACAGGGTCGCCTGGAAACACCATATATTTT	CAWSTGSPGNTIYF
NA	TRBV27	TRBJ1-4	TGTGCCGTCGTAAGGAACAGGATTAGCCTCGCGGCAACTAATGAAAAACTGTTTTTT	CAVVRNRISLAATNEKLFF
NA	TRBV11-3	TRBJ2-2	TGTGCCAGCAGCCATGGCCGGAACACCGGGGAGCTGTTTTTT	CASSHGRNTGELFF
NA	TRBV28	TRBJ1-6	TGTGCCAGCACAGGCAGGGCTGACGCTTCTTCACCCCTCCACTTT	CASTGRADASSPLHF
TRBD2	TRBV13	TRBJ2-1	TGTGCCAGCAGCCCTTTACTAGCGGGGGGTTTCTACAATGAGCAGTTCTTC	CASSPLLAGGFYNEQFF